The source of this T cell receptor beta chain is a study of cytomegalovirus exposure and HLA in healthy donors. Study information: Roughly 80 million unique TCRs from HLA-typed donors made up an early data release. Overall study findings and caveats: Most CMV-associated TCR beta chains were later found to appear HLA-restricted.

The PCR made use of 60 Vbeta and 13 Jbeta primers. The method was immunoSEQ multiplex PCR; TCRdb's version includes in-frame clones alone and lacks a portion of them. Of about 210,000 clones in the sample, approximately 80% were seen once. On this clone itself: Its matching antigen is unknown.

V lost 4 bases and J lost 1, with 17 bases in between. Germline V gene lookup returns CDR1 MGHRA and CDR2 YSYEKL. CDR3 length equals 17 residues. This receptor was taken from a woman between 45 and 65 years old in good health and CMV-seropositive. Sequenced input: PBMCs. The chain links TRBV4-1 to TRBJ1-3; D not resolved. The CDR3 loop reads CASSPGRAVGSGNTIYF. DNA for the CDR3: TGCGCCAGCAGCCCCGGGCGGGCTGTAGGATCTGGAAACACCATATATTTT.